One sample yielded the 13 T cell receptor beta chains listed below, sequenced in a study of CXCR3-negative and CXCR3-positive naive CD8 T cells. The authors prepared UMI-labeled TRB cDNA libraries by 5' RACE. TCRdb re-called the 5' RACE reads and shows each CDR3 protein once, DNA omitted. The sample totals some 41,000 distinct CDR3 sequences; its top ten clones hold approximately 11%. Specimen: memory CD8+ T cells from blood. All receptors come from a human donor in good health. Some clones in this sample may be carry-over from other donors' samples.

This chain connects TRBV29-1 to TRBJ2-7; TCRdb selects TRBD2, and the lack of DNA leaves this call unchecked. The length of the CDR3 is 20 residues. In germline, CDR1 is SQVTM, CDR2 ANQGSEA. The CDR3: CSVEVLASSVTSGNSYEQYF.

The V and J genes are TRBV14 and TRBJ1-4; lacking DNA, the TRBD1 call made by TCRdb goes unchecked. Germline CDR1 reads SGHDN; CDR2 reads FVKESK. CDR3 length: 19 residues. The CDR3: CASSQAYTGTVATNEKLFF.

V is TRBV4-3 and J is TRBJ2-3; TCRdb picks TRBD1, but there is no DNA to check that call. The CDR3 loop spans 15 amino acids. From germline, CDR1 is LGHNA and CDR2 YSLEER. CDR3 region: CASRTGDEHTDTQYF.

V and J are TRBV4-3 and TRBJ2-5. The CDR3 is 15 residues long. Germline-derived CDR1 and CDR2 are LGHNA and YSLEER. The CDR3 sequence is CASSQDHPSFETQYF.

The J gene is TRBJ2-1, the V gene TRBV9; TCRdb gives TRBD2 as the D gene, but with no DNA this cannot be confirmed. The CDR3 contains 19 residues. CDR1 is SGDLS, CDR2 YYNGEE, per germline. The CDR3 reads CASSGGGLAGAYSYNEQFF. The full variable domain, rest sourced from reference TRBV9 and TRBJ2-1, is DSGVTQTPKHLITATGQRVTLRCSPRSGDLSVYWYQQSLDQGLQFLIQYYNGEERAKGNILERFSAQQFPDLHSELNLSSLELGDSALYFCASSGGGLAGAYSYNEQFFGPGTRLTVL.

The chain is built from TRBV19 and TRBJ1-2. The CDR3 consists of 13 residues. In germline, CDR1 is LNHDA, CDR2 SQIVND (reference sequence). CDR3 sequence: CASSIPGDYGYTF.

The CDR3 here is CASSEAGFDPGELFF. V and J are TRBV2 and TRBJ2-2. CDR3 length: 15 residues. CDR1 and CDR2 (germline): SNHLY, FYNNEI.

CDR3 loop: CASSPGTGLIYEQYF. V is TRBV19 and J is TRBJ2-7; with no DNA, the TCRdb D assignment of TRBD1 cannot be verified. CDR1 is LNHDA and CDR2 is SQIVND in the germline V gene (reference sequence). The CDR3 consists of 15 residues.

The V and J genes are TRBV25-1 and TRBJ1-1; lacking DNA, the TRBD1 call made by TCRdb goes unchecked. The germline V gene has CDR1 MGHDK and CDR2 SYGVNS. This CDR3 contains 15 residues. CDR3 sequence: CASSGGWGAHTEAFF.

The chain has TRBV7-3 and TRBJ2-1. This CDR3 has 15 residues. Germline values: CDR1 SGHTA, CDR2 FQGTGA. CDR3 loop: CASSLRGGFDNEQFF.

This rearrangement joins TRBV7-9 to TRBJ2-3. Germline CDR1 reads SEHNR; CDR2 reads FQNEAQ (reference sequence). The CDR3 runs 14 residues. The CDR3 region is CASSLRTSGDTQYF.

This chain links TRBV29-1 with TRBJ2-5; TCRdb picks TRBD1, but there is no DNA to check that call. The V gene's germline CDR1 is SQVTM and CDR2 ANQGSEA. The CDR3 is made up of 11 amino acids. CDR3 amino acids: CSGAGQETQYF.

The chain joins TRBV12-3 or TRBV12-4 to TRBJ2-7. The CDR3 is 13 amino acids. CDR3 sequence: CASSLSDDYEQYF.